These 27 T cell receptor beta chains were sequenced from one sample in a study of cytomegalovirus exposure and HLA in healthy donors. Measured with immunoSEQ multiplex PCR; TCRdb has only the in-frame clones, and not every one. The table has 65,000 to 100,000 clones, over 85% seen once. The sample was PBMCs. The receptor source for this set is a woman in her twenties or thirties in good health and CMV-seronegative.

The chain is built from TRBV18 and TRBJ1-3; no clear D. V lost 1 base and J lost 2, with 12 bases in between. Per the germline V gene, CDR1 is KGHSH and CDR2 is LQKENI. The CDR3 totals 16 residues. This chain's CDR3 is CASSPRPVEAGNTIYF. The CDR3 bases are TGTGCCAGCTCACCACGTCCGGTTGAGGCTGGAAACACCATATATTTT. The whole variable domain, remainder taken from reference TRBV18 and TRBJ1-3, is NAGVMQNPRHLVRRRGQEARLRCSPMKGHSHVYWYRQLPEEGLKFMVYLQKENIIDESGMPKERFSAEFPKEGPSILRIQQVVRGDSAAYFCASSPRPVEAGNTIYFGEGSWLTVV.

This chain links TRBV30 with TRBJ2-5; 7 bases map to TRBD1. CDR1 is GTSNPN and CDR2 is SVGIG in the germline V gene (reference sequence). With V trimmed by 3 bases and J by 1 base, 8 bases remained unmatched. The CDR3 runs 15 residues. The DNA for the CDR3 is TGTGCCTGGAGAACCGGGACAGTCCTCCAAGAGACCCAGTACTTC. Amino acid sequence: CAWRTGTVLQETQYF.

J is TRBJ1-5 and V is TRBV4-3; 7 nucleotides align to TRBD1. This CDR3 region has 14 residues. After removal of 5 bases from V and 6 bases from J, the junction contained 7 bases not matched to a gene. Germline-derived CDR1 and CDR2 are LGHNA and YSLEER. The CDR3 region is CASSGRQGGQPQHF. The CDR3 DNA reads as TGCGCCAGCAGCGGCCGACAGGGTGGTCAGCCCCAGCATTTT.

Comment on this clone: Other DNA sequences from this sample encode an identical CDR3 as well. V gene TRBV28 combines with J gene TRBJ1-6; TRBD1 agrees at 7 bases. The V gene end was trimmed by 5 bases and the J gene end by 9 bases; junction bases not matched to a gene: 7. The CDR3 loop spans 14 amino acids. CDR1 MDHEN and CDR2 SYDVKM come from the germline V gene. CDR3 bases: TGTGCCAGCAGTCCACCAGGGGGTGGTTCACCCCTCCACTTT. Translated: CASSPPGGGSPLHF. The full variable domain, completed using reference TRBV28 and TRBJ1-6, is DVKVTQSSRYLVKRTGEKVFLECVQDMDHENMFWYRQDPGLGLRLIYFSYDVKMKEKGDIPEGYSVSREKKERFSLILESASTNQTSMYLCASSPPGGGSPLHFGNGTRLTVT.

This chain links TRBV28 with TRBJ2-7; TRBD2 matches 9 bases. This CDR3 contains 17 residues. Germline assignment: CDR1 MDHEN and CDR2 SYDVKM. Trimming at V came to 3 bases and at J to 6 bases, leaving 15 bases not matched to a gene. CDR3 region: CASSLSRVAGVGGEQYF. The CDR3 DNA reads TGTGCCAGCAGTTTGAGTAGGGTAGCGGGAGTCGGTGGCGAGCAGTACTTC.

The chain links TRBV28 to TRBJ1-2; D possibly corresponds to TRBD1 (5 bases). V lost 6 bases, J lost 4 bases, and 12 bases lay in between. Germline V lookup: CDR1 MDHEN, CDR2 SYDVKM. The CDR3 is made up of 13 amino acids. The CDR3 DNA sequence: TGTGCCAGCAGGGACGACAGTCTCTATGGCTACACCTTC. Residues: CASRDDSLYGYTF.

The chain employs TRBV9 and TRBJ1-2; D may be TRBD1 (6 bases). Germline lookup yields CDR1 SGDLS and CDR2 YYNGEE. V lost 4 bases, J lost 4 bases, and 11 bases lay in between. This CDR3 is built from 13 residues. CDR3 sequence reads: CASSSGGGYGYTF. DNA for the CDR3: TGTGCCAGCAGCTCGGGGGGCGGCTATGGCTACACCTTC.

The chain recombines TRBV2 with TRBJ1-2, with TRBD1 matching over 9 bases. The V gene's germline CDR1 is SNHLY and CDR2 FYNNEI. This CDR3 contains 16 residues. Trimming cost V 7 bases and J 8 bases; bases outside gene matches: 17. For the CDR3, the DNA is TGTGCCAGCACACGCTTATTTAGGGACAGGGTACCCGGCTACACCTTC. It codes for CASTRLFRDRVPGYTF. Filled out from reference TRBV2 and TRBJ1-2, the complete variable domain reads EPEVTQTPSHQVTQMGQEVILRCVPISNHLYFYWYRQILGQKVEFLVSFYNNEISEKSEIFDDQFSVERPDGSNFTLKIRSTKLEDSAMYFCASTRLFRDRVPGYTFGSGTRLTVV.

This clone was seen once. The chain recombines TRBV5-1 with TRBJ2-7, with D unresolved. CDR3 size: 14 residues. Trimming shortened V by 4 bases and J by 6 bases, and 17 bases separated the two germline ends. Germline CDR1 SGHRS, CDR2 YFSETQ. CDR3 in DNA: TGCGCCAGCAGCCCTGAGGCCTTTCTCCGCGAGCAGTACTTC. Protein sequence: CASSPEAFLREQYF.

This clone has only one observation. The rearrangement links TRBV6-6 to TRBJ1-5, with TRBD1 matching 8 bases. With V trimmed by 5 bases and J by 4 bases, 1 base remained unmatched. CDR1 is MNHNY, CDR2 SVGAGI, per germline (reference sequence). CDR3 length: 13 residues. CDR3 sequence reads: CASSQGANQPQHF. Written as DNA, the CDR3 is TGTGCCAGCAGTCAGGGGGCGAATCAGCCCCAGCATTTT.

The chain is built from TRBV2 and TRBJ1-5; 7 nucleotides align to TRBD1. The CDR3 totals 14 residues. V shed 6 bases and J 4 bases; nucleotides not matched to a gene: 6. Looked up from germline, CDR1 is SNHLY and CDR2 is FYNNEI. DNA for the CDR3: TGTGCCAGCAGCGACAGGGTAGGAAATCAGCCCCAGCATTTT. Translating it yields CASSDRVGNQPQHF.

The chain employs TRBV7-6 and TRBJ2-3; D might be TRBD2 (6 bases). Germline CDR1 SGHVS, CDR2 FNYEAQ. This CDR3 spans 12 amino acids. Trimming took off 8 bases at V and 6 bases at J, with 12 bases between the two ends. CDR3 DNA sequence: TGTGCCAGCGGCGGGGTAGCTGATACGCAGTATTTT. Amino acid sequence: CASGGVADTQYF.

J is TRBJ1-2 and V is TRBV5-1; TRBD1 aligns across 9 bases. CDR3 length: 17 amino acids. The junction had 14 bases not matched to a gene; V was cut back by 4 bases and J by 4 bases. Germline loops: CDR1 SGHRS, CDR2 YFSETQ. The CDR3 is CASSALTGTGPSYGYTF. CDR3 in DNA: TGCGCCAGCAGCGCGCTTACCGGGACAGGGCCCAGCTATGGCTACACCTTC.

The V gene is TRBV4-1, the J gene TRBJ2-1; 7 bases align to TRBD2. The V gene end was trimmed by 0 bases and the J gene end by 5 bases; junction bases not matched to a gene: 19. Germline values: CDR1 MGHRA, CDR2 YSYEKL. The CDR3 extends over 20 amino acids. CDR3 loop: CASSQDWAGSYGGGNNEQFF. The CDR3 DNA reads as TGCGCCAGCAGCCAAGATTGGGCCGGGTCGTACGGCGGGGGTAACAATGAGCAGTTCTTC.

This chain links TRBV18 with TRBJ2-2, with unresolved D. The CDR3 runs 14 residues. V was shortened by 0 bases and J by 3 bases, with 5 bases between the two germline ends. Looked up from germline, CDR1 is KGHSH and CDR2 is LQKENI. The CDR3 sequence: CASSPPADTGELFF. CDR3 nucleotide sequence: TGTGCCAGCTCACCACCGGCGGACACCGGGGAGCTGTTTTTT. Looking up the rest from reference TRBV18 and TRBJ2-2 gives the full variable domain: NAGVMQNPRHLVRRRGQEARLRCSPMKGHSHVYWYRQLPEEGLKFMVYLQKENIIDESGMPKERFSAEFPKEGPSILRIQQVVRGDSAAYFCASSPPADTGELFFGEGSRLTVL.

J is TRBJ2-5 and V is TRBV5-1; D gene unclear. CDR1 and CDR2 from the germline V gene are SGHRS and YFSETQ. The length of the CDR3 is 16 residues. V dropped 0 bases and J dropped 1 base, with 13 bases sitting between them. CDR3 sequence (DNA): TGCGCCAGCAGCTTGGCTGAGAACCTCCCCCAAGAGACCCAGTACTTC. Encoded protein: CASSLAENLPQETQYF.

This chain joins TRBV19 and TRBJ2-7, with D possibly TRBD2 on 5 matching bases. Germline V gene lookup returns CDR1 LNHDA and CDR2 SQIVND (reference sequence). Trimming removed 3 bases at V and 3 bases at J, with 9 bases between. The CDR3 is 13 residues long. CDR3 bases: TGTGCCAGTAGTATCGGGGTAGGCTACGAGCAGTACTTC. Its protein is CASSIGVGYEQYF.

The rearrangement links TRBV5-1 to TRBJ2-3; 8 bases fit TRBD2. This CDR3 is 15 amino acids long. Per the germline V gene, CDR1 is SGHRS and CDR2 is YFSETQ. With V trimmed by 3 bases and J by 6 bases, 9 bases remained unmatched. The CDR3 DNA follows: TGCGCCAGCAGCTCTCACGGGACTAGGGGGGATACGCAGTATTTT. Translating gives CASSSHGTRGDTQYF. Full variable domain (missing parts from reference TRBV5-1 and TRBJ2-3): KAGVTQTPRYLIKTRGQQVTLSCSPISGHRSVSWYQQTPGQGLQFLFEYFSETQRNKGNFPGRFSGRQFSNSRSEMNVSTLELGDSALYLCASSSHGTRGDTQYFGPGTRLTVL.

The rearrangement joins TRBV6-1 to TRBJ2-5, with 9 bases identical to TRBD1. This CDR3 has 15 residues. V shed 4 bases and J 5 bases; nucleotides not matched to a gene: 8. The germline V gene has CDR1 MNHNS and CDR2 SASEGT. This chain's CDR3 is CASSGIGTGTETQYF. The CDR3 DNA reads as TGTGCCAGCAGTGGTATTGGGACAGGGACGGAGACCCAGTACTTC.

J is TRBJ2-5 and V is TRBV7-2, with 10 positions matching TRBD1. V gave up 7 bases and J gave up 7 bases; unmatched junction bases: 9. The CDR3 is 14 amino acids. Germline values: CDR1 SGHTA, CDR2 FQGNSA. The CDR3 region is CASIQSGQGGTQYF. CDR3 coding DNA: TGTGCCAGCATCCAATCAGGACAGGGGGGGACCCAGTACTTC.

This chain links TRBV29-1 with TRBJ1-2, with TRBD1 matching 9 bases. The germline V gene encodes CDR1 SQVTM and CDR2 ANQGSEA. The CDR3 has 11 amino acids. The V and J ends lost 7 bases and 8 bases, in that order; junction bases with no gene match: 5. The CDR3 spells CSGTGVGGYTF. In nucleotides, the CDR3 is TGCAGCGGGACAGGGGTAGGGGGCTACACCTTC.

This clone was recorded once. The rearrangement uses TRBV27 and TRBJ2-7, with D perhaps matching TRBD1 (5 bases). This CDR3 is 14 amino acids long. Trimming shortened V by 2 bases and J by 3 bases, and 11 bases separated the two germline ends. Germline CDR1 and CDR2: MNHEY and SMNVEV (reference sequence). The CDR3 nucleotides are TGTGCCAGCAGTTTAAAGGCAGGGTTCTACGAGCAGTACTTC. It codes for CASSLKAGFYEQYF.

The table lists this clone with a count of one. The chain joins TRBV10-3 to TRBJ2-6; 7 nucleotides agree with TRBD2. The CDR3 is 17 residues long. Germline V gene data show CDR1 as ENHRY and CDR2 as SYGVKD. V trimming: 1 base; J trimming: 6 bases; junction bases outside the gene matches: 9. CDR3: CAISEYPGGVQANVLTF. The CDR3, as DNA: TGTGCCATCAGTGAGTACCCTGGGGGGGTACAGGCCAACGTCCTGACTTTC.

The CDR3 coding sequence is TGCGCCAGCAGCCAAGTAGGCCTCGTCGGGGGGCAGTTTGGAAACACCATATATTTT. It yields the protein CASSQVGLVGGQFGNTIYF. This chain connects TRBV4-1 to TRBJ1-3; a possible D gene is TRBD1 (6 bases). The CDR3 extends over 19 amino acids. Trimming pared 1 base from V and 3 bases from J, leaving 22 bases between. Germline loops: CDR1 MGHRA, CDR2 YSYEKL.

This clone was seen only once. The rearrangement joins TRBV6-6 to TRBJ1-2; possibly TRBD1 for D (5 bases). Germline CDR1 is MNHNY and CDR2 is SVGAGI (reference sequence). Trimming took 4 bases from V and 6 from J, leaving 15 bases between them. This CDR3 comprises 14 residues. CDR3: CASSFGARLDGYTF. The DNA of the CDR3 is TGTGCCAGCAGTTTTGGGGCCAGACTGGATGGCTACACCTTC.

A word on this clone: Other DNA sequences within the sample encode an identical CDR3. This rearrangement joins TRBV6-1 to TRBJ1-1, with TRBD1 matching over 9 bases. Germline V CDR1 and CDR2: MNHNS, SASEGT. CDR3 length equals 17 residues. Unmatched junction bases numbered 12, after V lost 4 bases and J lost 3 bases. The CDR3 region is CASSASIGTGRDTEAFF. The CDR3 region has the DNA TGTGCCAGCAGTGCTTCGATCGGGACAGGGAGGGACACTGAAGCTTTCTTT.

The J gene is TRBJ1-5, the V gene TRBV4-1; D perhaps matches TRBD1 (5 bases). The CDR3 extends over 17 amino acids. The ends were cut back, 0 bases at V and 7 bases at J, with 19 bases in the middle. Germline values: CDR1 MGHRA, CDR2 YSYEKL. The CDR3, as DNA: TGCGCCAGCAGCCAAGACGATCGGATCACAGGAAGCCAGCCCCAGCATTTT. Amino acid sequence: CASSQDDRITGSQPQHF.